This TCR beta chain was identified in a study of T cell repertoires in cytomegalovirus infection (dated by TCRdb to the late 2010s). In the study overall: Donor HLA type was relevant to the analysis, as public TCR beta signatures indicated carriage of CMV infection together with the matching HLA type. What the authors observed across the whole study: In both this cohort and an independent cohort of 352 donors, the cumulative frequency of public TCR beta family members distinguished carriers of CMV infection plus the relevant HLA type. The ex vivo response was dominated by HLA-C-restricted CMV-specific TCR beta clonotypes, and the single most frequent clonotype in two of eight donors was supplied by these HLA-C-restricted clonotypes.

Relative to germline, V is missing 1 base and J is missing 6 bases, with 12 bases of the junction outside any gene match. From the germline V gene (reference sequence), CDR1 is DFQATT and CDR2 is SNEGSKA. The CDR3 holds 15 amino acids from the cysteine to the phenylalanine. Left in the record is the CDR3 DNA by itself, 45 bases read in frame from the first base. TCRdb records Illumina HiSeq 1500 as the sequencer. The public reads were reanalyzed by TCRdb: fastp trimming at Q25, MiXCR alignment, in-frame beta chains only. One record per CDR3 amino acid sequence lists the most common genes and DNA. For this sample there are about 530,000 distinct CDR3 sequences; around 27% appear just once. The ten largest clones capture about 12% of the sample. For this clonotype: What antigen it recognizes has not been identified. No clone much larger than this one lies a single base away; base qualities are absent.

The TCR originated in a human donor in good health (CMV status not recorded). Some clones in this sample may be carry-over from other donors' samples. Recombination joined TRBV20-1 with TRBJ2-7, with TRBD2 identical over 7 junction bases. Specimen: PBMCs. Read as DNA, the sequence is TGCAGTGCTAGAGGCCAGCGGGACCCTTCGGGCGAGCAGTACTTC. It is translated as CSARGQRDPSGEQYF.